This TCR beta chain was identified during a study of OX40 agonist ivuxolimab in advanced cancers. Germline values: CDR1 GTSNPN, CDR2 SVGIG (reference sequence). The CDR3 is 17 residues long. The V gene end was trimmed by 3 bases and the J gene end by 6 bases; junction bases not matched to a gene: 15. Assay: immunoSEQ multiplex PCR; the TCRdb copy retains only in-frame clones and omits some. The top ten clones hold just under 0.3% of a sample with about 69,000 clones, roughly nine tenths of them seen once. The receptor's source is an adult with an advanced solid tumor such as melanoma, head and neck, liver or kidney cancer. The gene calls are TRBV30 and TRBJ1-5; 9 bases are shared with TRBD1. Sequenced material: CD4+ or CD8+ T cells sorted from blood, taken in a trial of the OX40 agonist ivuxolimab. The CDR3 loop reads CAWSLHLGTGQGQPQHF. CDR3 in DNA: TGTGCCTGGAGCCTTCATCTAGGGACAGGGCAGGGTCAGCCCCAGCATTTT.